The present T cell receptor (beta chain) was sequenced within a study of T cells expressing NK-cell markers (dated by TCRdb to the early 2020s). About the study as a whole: In sorted CD3+CD56+NKG2C+, CD3+CD56+NKG2C- and CD3+CD56-NKG2C+ T-cell subsets from several donors, TCR beta-chain repertoires were profiled. Of the eight sequenced donors, seven were found to be HCMV-seropositive and one was found to be HCMV-seronegative. The eight sequenced donors were randomly selected healthy volunteers, three men and five women. Illumina HiSeq 2000/2500, MiSeq or NextSeq was used to sequence libraries as 2 x 150 bp reads. General study outcomes and caveats: Whether the expanded NKG2C-expressing T cell clones were specific for HCMV antigens was left unclear. For about 6 donors, the dominant CD3+CD56+NKG2C+ clonotypes were among the top 10 CD8+ clonotypes and accounted for about 1.0-7.5% of CD8+ T cells. Those dominant clonotypes were again the most abundant among CD3+CD56-NKG2C+ cells in a few donors, at roughly 25-60.1%.

The CDR3 contains 15 residues, cysteine and phenylalanine counted. No DNA is recorded. CDR1 is given as SGHNT and CDR2 as YENEEA, both from the germline V gene. The sequencer listed for this sample is Illumina HiSeq 2000. TCR beta cDNA libraries were made by 5'RACE template switching that added a universal primer site and unique molecular identifiers. Priming for cDNA synthesis came from the TCR beta constant segment, and two successive PCR amplification steps followed. The authors' analysis ran thus. MIGEC was used to demultiplex reads and group reads by UMI, and MiTCR was used to assemble and quantify clonotypes. To exclude erroneous sequences, only TCR cDNA sequences supported by at least two reads were retained. The tcR package was used for downstream repertoire analysis, with clonotypes matched between fractions based on CDR3 nucleotide sequence plus V segment. Antigen specificity was annotated against VDJdb with VDJmatch, allowing one amino acid substitution in CDR3. The reads were reprocessed in TCRdb, with one entry per CDR3 protein sequence and no accompanying DNA. TCRdb, not the original authors, processed these V and J calls. This sample's listing comprises 120,000 to 150,000 distinct CDR3 sequences. Clones ranked in the top ten supply 12% of the sample.

About this clonotype: The target of this receptor is not known.

HCMV-specific IgG was detected in serum with a commercial ELISA kit to determine HCMV serostatus. Ficoll density gradient centrifugation was used to isolate peripheral blood mononuclear cells from blood. The sequence joins TRBV11-3 to TRBJ2-5; absent DNA, TCRdb's TRBD2 call cannot be checked. The specimen was blood T cells: a sorted CD56 or NKG2C T cell subset, CD4+ or CD8+ T cells, or bulk PBMC T cells (not recorded which). This sequence originates from a man aged 18 to 29 in good health. Donor details come from another sample of the same person, matched by shared clones. The CDR3 here reads CASSFTSGIQETQYF.